The 8 T cell receptor beta chains presented below share a single source sample, sequenced in a study of shared clonotypes between healthy human individuals. Measured with immunoSEQ multiplex PCR; TCRdb has only the in-frame clones, and not every one. Of about 2 million clones in the sample, 95% were seen once. Sequenced sample: naive CD4+ T cells sorted from blood. Specified subset: CD45RA+ positively selected. The receptors stem from a man between 18 and 29 years old in good health.

V usage is TRBV18 and J usage is TRBJ2-7; 7 nucleotides line up with TRBD1. Per the germline V gene, CDR1 is KGHSH and CDR2 is LQKENI. The CDR3 sequence is 15 residues long. Trimming removed 1 base from V and 4 bases from J; junction bases left unmatched: 7. The CDR3 coding sequence is TGTGCCAGCTCACCACAGGGGACAGCTGGATACGAGCAGTACTTC. Translating gives CASSPQGTAGYEQYF.

V gene TRBV13 combines with J gene TRBJ2-2, with D uncertain. Germline V gene data show CDR1 as PRHDT and CDR2 as FYEKMQ (reference sequence). The CDR3 has 14 amino acids. Trimming shortened V by 4 bases and J by 3 bases, and 9 bases separated the two germline ends. CDR3 sequence reads: CASSWGGYTGELFF. The CDR3 DNA reads TGTGCCAGCAGCTGGGGTGGGTACACCGGGGAGCTGTTTTTT.

V usage is TRBV2 and J usage is TRBJ2-3; D remains unclear. The CDR3 extends over 13 amino acids. Germline CDR1 and CDR2: SNHLY and FYNNEI. Trimming took 1 base from V and 3 from J, leaving 5 bases between them. CDR3 amino acids: CASSEEFTDTQYF. The CDR3 DNA is TGTGCCAGCAGTGAAGAGTTTACAGATACGCAGTATTTT.

This chain connects TRBV4-1 to TRBJ1-1; no clear D. Germline CDR1 MGHRA, CDR2 YSYEKL. V was trimmed by 1 base and J by 2 bases, leaving 11 bases between them. This CDR3 has 15 residues. The CDR3 DNA reads TGCGCCAGCAGCCAAGGTCCAGTGGTAAACACTGAAGCTTTCTTT. It specifies CASSQGPVVNTEAFF.

The chain joins TRBV7-2 to TRBJ2-7, with 9 bases lining up with TRBD2. V shed 5 bases and J 4 bases; nucleotides not matched to a gene: 9. This CDR3 comprises 15 residues. Germline V gene lookup returns CDR1 SGHTA and CDR2 FQGNSA. The CDR3 sequence: CASSAGAGGPYEQYF. The CDR3 bases are TGTGCCAGCAGCGCAGGTGCGGGAGGGCCTTACGAGCAGTACTTC.

The chain has TRBV28 and TRBJ1-4, with D possibly TRBD1 on 5 matching bases. Trimming took 6 bases from V and 7 from J, leaving 15 bases between them. From germline, CDR1 is MDHEN and CDR2 SYDVKM. The CDR3 is 14 amino acids. The CDR3 sequence: CASRNTGPGEKLFF. DNA for the CDR3: TGTGCCAGCAGGAACACGGGGCCGGGTGAAAAACTGTTTTTT.

The DNA of the CDR3 is TGCGCCAGCAGCTTGCGGGGTAATGAAAAACTGTTTTTT. Translation gives CASSLRGNEKLFF. V gene TRBV5-1 combines with J gene TRBJ1-4, with D unclear. Germline loops: CDR1 SGHRS, CDR2 YFSETQ. Trimming removed 1 base from V and 4 bases from J, with 5 bases in between. The CDR3 has 13 amino acids.

Only a few counts were recorded for this clone. The chain is built from TRBV7-8 and TRBJ2-3; D gene ambiguous. The CDR3 length is 15 residues. Germline V gene data show CDR1 as SGHVS and CDR2 as FQNEAQ. V lost 3 bases and J lost 0, with 10 bases in between. CDR3 coding DNA: TGTGCCAGCAGCTTTGATAAGTCTAGCACAGATACGCAGTATTTT. It encodes CASSFDKSSTDTQYF.